This is a list of T cell receptor beta chains from one sample in a study of blood T cell repertoires in COVID-19. TCRdb keeps only in-frame clones here, not all; method: immunoSEQ multiplex PCR. Found here are around 200,000 clones, 80% of them singletons; the top ten hold 4.5% to 7%. Material: peripheral blood. The origin of the receptors is a woman in her sixties or seventies with acute or convalescent COVID-19. The CDR3 runs from the conserved cysteine through the conserved F or W. Each record gives: J gene, V gene, CDR3 protein.

>TRBJ2-5|TRBV5-1
CASSLAERQGQETQYF
>TRBJ2-1|TRBV11-2
CASSWYLRAPEQFF
>TRBJ1-5|TRBV15
CATSRDRGGVRQPQHF
>TRBJ2-5|TRBV3-1/TRBV3-2
CASSQETGPQETQYF
>TRBJ2-3|TRBV7-9
CASSPGNSGTRDTQYF
>TRBJ2-5|TRBV5-1
CASSVAGGGAETQYF
>TRBJ2-1|TRBV7-2
CASSTGLYNEQFF
>TRBJ2-1|TRBV5-1
CASYLLAGNANEQFF
>TRBJ1-6|TRBV5-1
CASSLQGADSPLHF
>TRBJ1-3|TRBV30
CAWTQNSGNTIYF
>TRBJ2-1|TRBV28
CASSEGLAVSSYNEQFF
>TRBJ2-7|TRBV2
CASSDPGQGATEEQYF
>TRBJ1-1|TRBV14
CASSQAGTGGRTEAFF
>TRBJ2-7|TRBV6-5
CASSYFIGQGYEQYF
>TRBJ2-5|TRBV2
CASSEDVGVRETQYF
>TRBJ1-5|TRBV18
CASSPTREGGQPQHF
>TRBJ2-1|TRBV7-6
CASSLGSSGRPYNEQFF
>TRBJ2-7|TRBV7-2
CASSLPDRGEQYF
>TRBJ1-6|TRBV7-9
CASSQGLSSYNSPLHF
>TRBJ2-1|TRBV30
CAWRDLTSFDEQFF
>TRBJ1-2|TRBV10-3
CAVRDTGNRRGYTF
>TRBJ2-2|TRBV9
CASSARAGGITGELFF
>TRBJ2-4|TRBV27
CASSFDPGTSGGRPSIQYF
>TRBJ1-1|TRBV7-9
CASSPEPARGTEAFF
>TRBJ1-1|TRBV9
CASSVQSNTEAFF
>TRBJ2-1|TRBV28
CASTLASEDNEQFF
>TRBJ2-1|TRBV3-1/TRBV3-2
CASSPVLAGGRYNEQFF
>TRBJ1-2|TRBV10-2
CASRPGQGETYGYTF
>TRBJ2-1|TRBV5-1
CASSDGGEGNEQFF
>TRBJ1-1|TRBV18
CASYREPLGTEAFF
>TRBJ2-2|TRBV5-1
CASSPTGNTGELFF
>TRBJ2-1|TRBV28
CASSWDRAYNEQFF
>TRBJ1-2|TRBV6-5
CASSIEGHYGYTF
>TRBJ1-5|TRBV19
CASSRQSAQHF
>TRBJ2-7|TRBV18
CASSRGAASSYEQYF
>TRBJ1-1|TRBV19
CASSARRNTEAFF
>TRBJ2-3|TRBV18
CASSPSPGGMAQYF
>TRBJ1-4|TRBV5-1
CASSQTGVINEKLFF